This is a list of T cell receptor beta chains from one sample in a study of graft-versus-host responses after intestinal transplantation. These TCRs are of unknown antigen specificity. Libraries were prepared by immunoSEQ multiplex PCR; TCRdb keeps only in-frame clonotypes and omits some of them. The repertoire consists of 86,000 or so clones, with around nine tenths occurring once and the leading ten covering roughly 5.6%. The input for sequencing was unstimulated CD8+ T cells sorted from spleen or lymph node cells, taken before intestinal transplant. The receptors originated from a human donor who received an intestinal transplant. CDR3s include the opening cysteine and the closing phenylalanine or tryptophan. A D gene is named only where the DNA matches it firmly. Not all rows give a size; the values are once, few, many and, for expanded clones, a class.

cdr3_length: 14
v_call: TRBV12-2
clone_size: -
j_call: TRBJ1-1
d_call: -
cdr3_aa: CASRLGGQGPEAFF
cdr3_nt: TGTGCAAGTCGCTTAGGGGGACAGGGACCTGAAGCTTTCTTT

cdr3_length: 15
v_call: TRBV2
clone_size: -
j_call: TRBJ2-1
d_call: TRBD2
cdr3_aa: CASKPSGATYNEQFF
cdr3_nt: TGTGCCAGCAAACCTAGCGGGGCGACTTACAATGAGCAGTTCTTC

cdr3_length: 15
v_call: TRBV5-6
clone_size: -
j_call: TRBJ2-7
d_call: TRBD1
cdr3_aa: CASSLAGGRGYEQYF
cdr3_nt: TGTGCCAGCAGCCTAGCAGGGGGCAGGGGCTACGAGCAGTACTTC

cdr3_length: 18
v_call: TRBV4-1
clone_size: -
j_call: TRBJ2-7
d_call: -
cdr3_aa: CASSQDAPITVPSYEQYF
cdr3_nt: TGCGCCAGCAGCCAAGATGCCCCAATTACAGTCCCCTCCTACGAGCAGTACTTC

cdr3_length: 11
v_call: TRBV19
clone_size: few
j_call: TRBJ1-4
d_call: -
cdr3_aa: CASSPNEKLFF
cdr3_nt: TGTGCCAGTAGTCCCAATGAAAAACTGTTTTTT

cdr3_length: 13
v_call: TRBV19
clone_size: -
j_call: TRBJ2-7
d_call: -
cdr3_aa: CASSPGDPVEQYF
cdr3_nt: TGTGCCAGTAGTCCGGGGGACCCAGTGGAGCAGTACTTC

cdr3_length: 13
v_call: TRBV6-5
clone_size: -
j_call: TRBJ2-7
d_call: -
cdr3_aa: CASSYSGPYEQYF
cdr3_nt: TGTGCCAGCAGTTACTCAGGGCCCTACGAGCAGTACTTC

cdr3_length: 14
v_call: TRBV27
clone_size: -
j_call: TRBJ1-1
d_call: -
cdr3_aa: CASSLEGMNTEAFF
cdr3_nt: TGTGCCAGCAGTTTAGAAGGGATGAACACTGAAGCTTTCTTT

cdr3_length: 11
v_call: TRBV5-6
clone_size: -
j_call: TRBJ2-7
d_call: -
cdr3_aa: CASSLFQKQYF
cdr3_nt: TGTGCCAGCAGCTTGTTCCAAAAGCAGTACTTC

cdr3_length: 18
v_call: TRBV13
clone_size: -
j_call: TRBJ2-7
d_call: TRBD1
cdr3_aa: CASSLQARWGQETYEQYF
cdr3_nt: TGTGCCAGCAGCTTACAGGCCCGCTGGGGACAGGAAACCTACGAGCAGTACTTC

cdr3_length: 14
v_call: TRBV2
clone_size: -
j_call: TRBJ1-6
d_call: -
cdr3_aa: CASSLNRACSPLHF
cdr3_nt: TGTGCCAGCAGTCTGAACAGGGCCTGTTCACCCCTCCACTTT

cdr3_length: 21
v_call: TRBV4-1
clone_size: -
j_call: TRBJ2-1
d_call: TRBD2
cdr3_aa: CASSLLWGKREGLSSYNEQFF
cdr3_nt: TGCGCCAGCAGCCTGCTGTGGGGAAAGCGGGAGGGATTGAGCTCCTACAATGAGCAGTTCTTC

cdr3_length: 14
v_call: TRBV19
clone_size: -
j_call: TRBJ2-7
d_call: -
cdr3_aa: CASSIAYRLGEQYF
cdr3_nt: TGTGCCAGTAGTATAGCCTACCGGTTGGGAGAGCAGTACTTC

cdr3_length: 13
v_call: TRBV2
clone_size: -
j_call: TRBJ2-1
d_call: TRBD1
cdr3_aa: CATRDSYDYEQFF
cdr3_nt: TGTGCCACCCGGGACAGCTACGACTATGAGCAGTTCTTC

cdr3_length: 14
v_call: TRBV6-5
clone_size: -
j_call: TRBJ1-2
d_call: -
cdr3_aa: CASSYGRDDYGYTF
cdr3_nt: TGTGCCAGCAGTTATGGTCGGGACGACTATGGCTACACCTTC

cdr3_length: 11
v_call: TRBV29-1
clone_size: -
j_call: TRBJ2-1
d_call: -
cdr3_aa: CSVEDFDEQFF
cdr3_nt: TGCAGCGTTGAAGATTTCGATGAGCAGTTCTTC

cdr3_length: 15
v_call: TRBV7-3
clone_size: -
j_call: TRBJ2-1
d_call: TRBD2
cdr3_aa: CASSLPGGDYNEQFF
cdr3_nt: TGTGCCAGCAGCTTACCGGGAGGGGACTACAATGAGCAGTTCTTC

cdr3_length: 16
v_call: TRBV10-3
clone_size: -
j_call: TRBJ1-1
d_call: -
cdr3_aa: CAISESLGRLTQEAFF
cdr3_nt: TGTGCCATCAGTGAGTCGTTGGGCAGGTTAACCCAGGAAGCTTTCTTT

cdr3_length: 13
v_call: TRBV6-6
clone_size: -
j_call: TRBJ2-2
d_call: -
cdr3_aa: CASSYFQPGELFF
cdr3_nt: TGTGCCAGCAGTTACTTCCAGCCCGGGGAGCTGTTTTTT

cdr3_length: 13
v_call: TRBV19
clone_size: -
j_call: TRBJ1-4
d_call: -
cdr3_aa: CASRDSWGEKLFF
cdr3_nt: TGTGCCAGTAGGGACAGTTGGGGGGAAAAACTGTTTTTT

cdr3_length: 18
v_call: TRBV10-2
clone_size: -
j_call: TRBJ2-1
d_call: TRBD2
cdr3_aa: CASSESGGLAEGYNEQFF
cdr3_nt: TGCGCCAGCAGTGAGTCGGGCGGACTAGCGGAGGGCTACAATGAGCAGTTCTTC

cdr3_length: 12
v_call: TRBV11-1
clone_size: -
j_call: TRBJ1-1
d_call: -
cdr3_aa: CASSPTWPEAFF
cdr3_nt: TGTGCCAGCAGCCCGACCTGGCCTGAAGCTTTCTTT

cdr3_length: 15
v_call: TRBV10-3
clone_size: -
j_call: TRBJ2-1
d_call: -
cdr3_aa: CAISAGGSDYNEQFF
cdr3_nt: TGTGCCATCAGTGCGGGCGGGTCAGACTACAATGAGCAGTTCTTC

cdr3_length: 14
v_call: TRBV9
clone_size: -
j_call: TRBJ2-2
d_call: -
cdr3_aa: CASSVGGGTGELFF
cdr3_nt: TGTGCCAGCAGCGTAGGGGGCGGAACCGGGGAGCTGTTTTTT

cdr3_length: 14
v_call: TRBV19
clone_size: -
j_call: TRBJ2-1
d_call: -
cdr3_aa: CASSIWGAYNEQFF
cdr3_nt: TGTGCCAGTAGTATTTGGGGAGCGTACAATGAGCAGTTCTTC